Described below is a single T cell receptor (beta chain) sequence and its context. Its antigen is not known. The sample originates from a study of OX40 agonist ivuxolimab in advanced cancers. CDR1 is SGDLS and CDR2 is YYNGEE in the germline V gene. This CDR3 has 15 amino acids. V was clipped by 3 bases and J by 6 bases; unmatched bases: 11. Produced via immunoSEQ multiplex PCR; TCRdb's table is partial and in-frame only. The profile covers about 28,000 clones, with 85% to 90% appearing a single time and 45% to 60% taken by the ten largest. Study outcomes and limitations: Doses of 0.1 to 3.0 mg/kg were accompanied by clonal expansion of CD4+ and CD8+ blood T cells by week 6. In a subset of nonresponders, normalized T-cell clonal expansion was also low. The study found among the lowest clonal expansion in partial responders at 0.1-3.0 mg/kg.

This TCR came from an adult with an advanced solid tumor such as melanoma, head and neck, liver or kidney cancer. The sequenced sample was CD4+ or CD8+ T cells sorted from blood, obtained in a trial of the OX40 agonist ivuxolimab. The chain uses TRBV9 and TRBJ1-2; TRBD1 matches 7 bases. In nucleotides, the CDR3 is TGTGCCAGCAGCGGAGGACCCGGGACAGTAAATGGCTACACCTTC. Its protein product is CASSGGPGTVNGYTF.